This T cell receptor beta chain is from a study of identical twins. Findings of the study overall: The conclusions drew on cross-sectional statistical analysis instead of tracking the same donors.

A word on this clonotype: Antigen specificity is unknown.

TCRdb ran MiXCR on the 5' RACE reads and lists one entry per CDR3 protein. The repertoire has just under 650,000 distinct CDR3 sequences, around 7.4% of them found once; the top ten carry around 1.6%. The same data also contributed to another study, on yellow fever vaccine responses in identical twins. According to that study: As reported, the vaccine T cell response of twins seemed partly convergent and partly personalized.

This receptor was obtained from a woman under 30 in good health. Sequencing used PBMCs.

This CDR3 reads CASSDAGTSGGDTQYF. CDR3 in DNA: TGTGCCAGCAGTGACGCTGGGACTAGCGGGGGAGATACGCAGTATTTT. V is TRBV6-4 and J is TRBJ2-3, with 14 bases lining up with TRBD2. This CDR3 contains 16 residues. Trimming cost V 2 bases and J 5 bases; bases outside gene matches: 3. Germline CDR1 and CDR2: MRHNA and SNTAGT.